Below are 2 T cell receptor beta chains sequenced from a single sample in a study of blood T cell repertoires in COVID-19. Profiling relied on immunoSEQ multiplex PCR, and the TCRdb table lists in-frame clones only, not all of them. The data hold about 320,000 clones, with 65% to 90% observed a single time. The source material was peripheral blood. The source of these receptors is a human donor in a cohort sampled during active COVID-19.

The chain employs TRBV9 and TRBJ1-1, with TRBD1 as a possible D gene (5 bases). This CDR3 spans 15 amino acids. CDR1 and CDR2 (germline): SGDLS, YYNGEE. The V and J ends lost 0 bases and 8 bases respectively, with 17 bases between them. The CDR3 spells CASSVEKGQNAEAFF. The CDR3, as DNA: TGTGCCAGCAGCGTAGAGAAGGGGCAGAACGCGGAAGCTTTCTTT.

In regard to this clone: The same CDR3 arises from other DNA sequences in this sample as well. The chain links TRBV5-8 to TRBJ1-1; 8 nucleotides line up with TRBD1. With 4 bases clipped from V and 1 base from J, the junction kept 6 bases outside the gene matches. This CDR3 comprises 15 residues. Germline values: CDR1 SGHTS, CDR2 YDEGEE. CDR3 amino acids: CASSPWTGSNTEAFF. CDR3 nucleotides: TGTGCCAGCAGCCCTTGGACAGGGTCGAACACTGAAGCTTTCTTT.